A single sample gave rise to the 32 T cell receptor beta chains below, sequenced in a study of shared clonotypes between healthy human individuals. The table came from immunoSEQ multiplex PCR; TCRdb's copy has only in-frame clones and leaves some out. The sample has some 2,500,000 clones; under 95% are singletons. Material: naive CD4+ T cells from PBMCs. Subset meaning: CD45RA+ positively selected. Source of these receptors: a man younger than 35 in good health. Some clones in this sample may be carry-over from other donors' samples.

V gene TRBV27 combines with J gene TRBJ2-6; a possible D gene is TRBD2 (5 bases). Germline CDR1 MNHEY, CDR2 SMNVEV (reference sequence). V lost 3 bases and J 0 bases, leaving 12 bases between the germline ends. The CDR3 contains 17 residues. CDR3 DNA sequence: TGTGCCAGCAGTTTTGGAGGAGTAATCTCTGGGGCCAACGTCCTGACTTTC. Its protein product is CASSFGGVISGANVLTF.

The gene calls are TRBV10-1 and TRBJ2-7, with D perhaps matching TRBD1 (5 bases). CDR3 length: 13 residues. Between the trimmed V and J ends, which lost 2 bases and 2 bases, there was a span of 7 bases. Germline CDR1 is WNHNN and CDR2 is SYGVQD (reference sequence). CDR3 region: CASSEDSPYEQYF. The CDR3 DNA is TGCGCCAGCAGTGAGGACAGTCCCTACGAGCAGTACTTC.

In nucleotides, the CDR3 is TGTGCCAGCAGCCAAGACGGGAGGGGCGGAAACACCATATATTTT. It yields the protein CASSQDGRGGNTIYF. The genes are TRBV4-2 and TRBJ1-3, with D maybe TRBD1 (5 bases). This CDR3 has 15 residues. Trimming stripped 0 bases from V and 4 bases from J, with 10 bases between. Germline CDR1 LGHNA, CDR2 YNFKEQ.

The count of this clone is one. J is TRBJ2-3 and V is TRBV18, with D possibly TRBD1 on 5 matching bases. Germline lookup yields CDR1 KGHSH and CDR2 LQKENI. V dropped 3 bases and J dropped 0 bases, with 10 bases sitting between them. The CDR3 contains 15 residues. CDR3 DNA: TGTGCCAGCTCACCCTCCAGGGTGAGCACAGATACGCAGTATTTT. Translated: CASSPSRVSTDTQYF.

With respect to this clone: The sample has other DNA sequences that encode this CDR3 too. The CDR3 coding sequence is TGTGCCAGTAGTATTGACAGCCAAGAGACCCAGTACTTC. Protein: CASSIDSQETQYF. This sequence joins TRBV19 and TRBJ2-5; a weak D match, TRBD1 (5 bases). Per the germline V gene, CDR1 is LNHDA and CDR2 is SQIVND (reference sequence). V lost 3 bases and J 1 base, leaving 6 bases between the germline ends. This CDR3 is built from 13 residues.

This chain uses TRBV18 with TRBJ1-4, with D uncertain. Trimming pared 2 bases from V and 5 bases from J, leaving 9 bases between. Germline V gives CDR1 KGHSH, CDR2 LQKENI. The CDR3 runs 14 residues. CDR3 region: CASSPKVQNEKLFF. CDR3 coding DNA: TGTGCCAGCTCACCAAAAGTACAGAATGAAAAACTGTTTTTT. The entire variable domain, with the rest obtained from reference TRBV18 and TRBJ1-4, is as follows: NAGVMQNPRHLVRRRGQEARLRCSPMKGHSHVYWYRQLPEEGLKFMVYLQKENIIDESGMPKERFSAEFPKEGPSILRIQQVVRGDSAAYFCASSPKVQNEKLFFGSGTQLSVL.

V and J are TRBV7-2 and TRBJ2-2; 7 positions match TRBD2. Per the germline V gene, CDR1 is SGHTA and CDR2 is FQGNSA. V trimming: 1 base; J trimming: 4 bases; junction bases outside the gene matches: 6. The CDR3 runs to 16 residues. CDR3 nucleotides: TGTGCCAGCAGCTTAGAAAGGACTAGGGTCACCGGGGAGCTGTTTTTT. It yields the protein CASSLERTRVTGELFF.

The gene calls are TRBV28 and TRBJ2-3, with 7 positions matching TRBD1. The CDR3 loop spans 17 amino acids. Germline trimming cut 10 bases from V and 2 bases from J; bases unmatched to any gene: 18. Germline CDR1 and CDR2: MDHEN and SYDVKM. The CDR3 is CATMLPGHRGFTDTQYF. CDR3 nucleotides: TGTGCCACCATGCTCCCCGGACACAGGGGTTTCACAGATACGCAGTATTTT.

The CDR3 loop reads CASSPREANTGELFF. DNA for the CDR3: TGTGCCAGCAGCCCCAGAGAGGCGAACACCGGGGAGCTGTTTTTT. The chain uses TRBV7-9 and TRBJ2-2, with D unclear. The CDR3 spans 15 residues. Germline V CDR1 and CDR2: SEHNR, FQNEAQ (reference sequence). Between the trimmed V and J ends, which lost 5 bases and 0 bases, there was a span of 10 bases.

The rearrangement joins TRBV5-1 to TRBJ2-7, with TRBD2 identical over 10 bases. Germline trimming cut 1 base from V and 4 bases from J; bases unmatched to any gene: 8. CDR1 SGHRS and CDR2 YFSETQ come from the germline V gene. The CDR3 extends over 16 amino acids. CDR3 sequence reads: CASSLKTSGSFYEQYF. CDR3 nucleotide sequence: TGCGCCAGCAGCTTGAAGACTAGCGGGTCGTTTTACGAGCAGTACTTC.

DNA of the CDR3: TGTGCCAGCAGTTTTTCAGGGTCCATCGGGGAGCTGTTTTTT. This codes for CASSFSGSIGELFF. The rearrangement joins TRBV28 to TRBJ2-2; a possible D gene is TRBD1 (5 bases). CDR1 is MDHEN, CDR2 SYDVKM, per germline. The CDR3 is 14 amino acids. Deletions cut 3 bases from V and 7 bases from J, with 12 bases between.

This clone appeared a single time. J is TRBJ2-5 and V is TRBV19; TRBD2 might be the D (6 bases). There are 15 residues in the CDR3. Trimming pared 2 bases from V and 4 bases from J, leaving 14 bases between. The germline gives CDR1 LNHDA, CDR2 SQIVND (reference sequence). The CDR3 nucleotides read TGTGCCAGTAGTATAATGGCAGCCGGGGGAGAGACCCAGTACTTC. The encoded protein is CASSIMAAGGETQYF.

The chain carries TRBV11-2 and TRBJ1-2, with TRBD1 as a possible D gene (6 bases). This CDR3 region has 13 residues. Germline CDR1 is SGHAT and CDR2 is FQNNGV. Trimming shortened V by 5 bases and J by 8 bases, and 15 bases separated the two germline ends. The CDR3 protein is CASSEQGRNGYTF. CDR3 nucleotide sequence: TGTGCCAGCAGCGAACAGGGAAGAAACGGCTACACCTTC. The full variable domain, with the rest looked up from reference TRBV11-2 and TRBJ1-2, is EAGVAQSPRYKIIEKRQSVAFWCNPISGHATLYWYQQILGQGPKLLIQFQNNGVVDDSQLPKDRFSAERLKGVDSTLKIQPAKLEDSAVYLCASSEQGRNGYTFGSGTRLTVV.

This clone occurred once. The V call is TRBV7-9, the J call TRBJ1-4; the D gene is possibly TRBD1 (6 bases). Per the germline V gene, CDR1 is SEHNR and CDR2 is FQNEAQ (reference sequence). The V end lost 3 bases, the J end lost 7 bases, and 12 bases lay between the germline ends. CDR3 length: 14 amino acids. CDR3 bases: TGTGCCAGCAGCTTTGGGGGCGCGAGTGAAAAACTGTTTTTT. Amino acid sequence: CASSFGGASEKLFF.

V gene TRBV4-2 combines with J gene TRBJ2-3; the D gene is possibly TRBD2 (6 bases). CDR1 LGHNA and CDR2 YNFKEQ come from the germline V gene. V was pared by 4 bases and J by 0 bases, with 14 bases between. The CDR3 contains 16 residues. The CDR3 bases are TGTGCCAGCAGCCTTTTGGAGGGGCGAAGCACAGATACGCAGTATTTT. Encoded protein: CASSLLEGRSTDTQYF.

V usage is TRBV5-1 and J usage is TRBJ1-3; TRBD1 matches at 9 bases. Germline V gives CDR1 SGHRS, CDR2 YFSETQ. This CDR3 comprises 17 residues. J gave up 4 bases and V 1 base, and 9 bases lay outside the gene matches. CDR3 sequence (DNA): TGCGCCAGCAGCTTGCCCCAACAGGGGGCTGGAGGAAACACCATATATTTT. Its translation is CASSLPQQGAGGNTIYF.

The chain has TRBV18 and TRBJ1-1; no clear D gene. Germline CDR1 and CDR2: KGHSH and LQKENI. Trimming cost V 7 bases and J 5 bases, with 14 bases left between them. The CDR3 covers 13 residues. CDR3 residues: CASLDLLGTEAFF. CDR3 sequence (DNA): TGTGCCAGCTTGGACCTCCTAGGAACTGAAGCTTTCTTT.

The V gene is TRBV28, the J gene TRBJ1-5; 9 nucleotides align to TRBD1. CDR3 length: 16 amino acids. With V trimmed by 8 bases and J by 4 bases, 12 bases remained unmatched. The germline V gene has CDR1 MDHEN and CDR2 SYDVKM. The chain's CDR3 is CASSVRGQGLNQPQHF. CDR3 in DNA: TGTGCCAGCTCCGTTCGGGGACAGGGTCTAAATCAGCCCCAGCATTTT.

Details on this clone: Additional DNA sequences in this sample encode the identical CDR3. Here the CDR3 DNA reads TGTGCCAGCAGCTTAGTAGGAGATACGCAGTATTTT. It yields the protein CASSLVGDTQYF. V is TRBV11-2 and J is TRBJ2-3; D gene ambiguous. The CDR3 totals 12 residues. V was clipped by 1 base and J by 5 bases, with 4 bases between them. CDR1 SGHAT and CDR2 FQNNGV come from the germline V gene.

The chain combines TRBV2 with TRBJ2-3; D gene unclear. The V and J ends lost 4 bases and 0 bases respectively, with 14 bases between them. Germline V CDR1 and CDR2: SNHLY, FYNNEI. CDR3 length: 16 amino acids. The CDR3 is CASSATNHISTDTQYF. The DNA for the CDR3 is TGTGCCAGCAGTGCAACTAACCATATAAGCACAGATACGCAGTATTTT.

The CDR3 bases are TGTGCCTGGAGTGTACGAAGGGGCGCTGAAGCTTTCTTT. This encodes CAWSVRRGAEAFF. This chain uses TRBV30 with TRBJ1-1; D perhaps matches TRBD1 (5 bases). The CDR3 is 13 residues long. With 0 bases removed from V and 6 bases from J, the gap between germline ends came to 11 bases. Germline assignment: CDR1 GTSNPN and CDR2 SVGIG (reference sequence). The full variable domain, with the rest looked up from reference TRBV30 and TRBJ1-1, is SQTIHQWPATLVQPVGSPLSLECTVEGTSNPNLYWYRQAAGRGLQLLFYSVGIGQISSEVPQNLSASRPQDRQFILSSKKLLLSDSGFYLCAWSVRRGAEAFFGQGTRLTVV.

This clone was observed once. The rearrangement links TRBV7-8 to TRBJ1-5, with D perhaps matching TRBD1 (5 bases). Trimming pared 5 bases from V and 8 bases from J, leaving 19 bases between. The germline V gene has CDR1 SGHVS and CDR2 FQNEAQ. The CDR3 loop spans 15 amino acids. CDR3 DNA sequence: TGTGCCAGCAGCCCGGGGGGTTGGGGGTTTGAGCCCCAGCATTTT. Translated, it gives CASSPGGWGFEPQHF.

The rearrangement links TRBV7-2 to TRBJ1-5, with D tentatively TRBD1 (5 bases). V was shortened by 1 base and J by 5 bases, with 6 bases between the two germline ends. Per the germline V gene, CDR1 is SGHTA and CDR2 is FQGNSA. The CDR3 is 13 residues long. This chain's CDR3 is CASSLETDQPQHF. CDR3 in DNA: TGTGCCAGCAGCTTAGAGACAGATCAGCCCCAGCATTTT. Supplemented by reference TRBV7-2 and TRBJ1-5, the full variable domain reads GAGVSQSPSNKVTEKGKDVELRCDPISGHTALYWYRQSLGQGLEFLIYFQGNSAPDKSGLPSDRFSAERTGGSVSTLTIQRTQQEDSAVYLCASSLETDQPQHFGDGTRLSIL.

The V and J genes are TRBV5-8 and TRBJ2-1; 13 bases align to TRBD2. V gave up 4 bases and J gave up 4 bases; unmatched junction bases: 5. This CDR3 region has 16 residues. Germline assignment: CDR1 SGHTS and CDR2 YDEGEE. CDR3 DNA: TGTGCCAGCAGCCAGGGACTAGCGGGATTTTACAATGAGCAGTTCTTC. Translated, it gives CASSQGLAGFYNEQFF.

The chain employs TRBV21-1 and TRBJ1-5. TRBV21-1 is a listed pseudogene. The CDR3 is 13 amino acids. CDR3 residues: CASSFRSGQPQHF. DNA for the CDR3: TGTGCCAGCAGCTTCCGCAGTGGGCAGCCCCAGCATTTT.

This rearrangement joins TRBV19 to TRBJ2-2, with 12 bases identical to TRBD2. The CDR3 consists of 18 residues. CDR1 and CDR2 (germline): LNHDA, SQIVND (reference sequence). V gave up 10 bases and J gave up 3 bases; unmatched junction bases: 15. CDR3 residues: CATLPASGRARDTGELFF. The DNA of the CDR3 is TGTGCCACCCTCCCCGCTAGCGGGAGGGCCAGGGACACCGGGGAGCTGTTTTTT. The whole variable domain, filled in from reference TRBV19 and TRBJ2-2, reads DGGITQSPKYLFRKEGQNVTLSCEQNLNHDAMYWYRQDPGQGLRLIYYSQIVNDFQKGDIAEGYSVSREKKESFPLTVTSAQKNPTAFYLCATLPASGRARDTGELFFGEGSRLTVL.

This clone was found a few times. The V call is TRBV2, the J call TRBJ1-1, with D perhaps TRBD1 (6 bases). Germline CDR1 and CDR2: SNHLY and FYNNEI. CDR3 size: 13 residues. The V end lost 3 bases, the J end lost 3 bases, and 8 bases lay between the germline ends. CDR3 nucleotides: TGTGCCAGCAGTGATAGGGGGGACACTGAAGCTTTCTTT. Its protein product is CASSDRGDTEAFF.

Worth noting for this clone: Other DNA sequences in this sample translate to the same CDR3. This chain joins TRBV7-2 and TRBJ2-6; D remains unclear. The germline CDR1 and CDR2 sequences are SGHTA and FQGNSA. The CDR3 is 15 residues long. The V end was cut by 3 bases, the J end by 0 bases, with 6 bases between. The CDR3 region has the DNA TGTGCCAGCAGCTTGGGCCTCTCTGGGGCCAACGTCCTGACTTTC. Residues: CASSLGLSGANVLTF.

The chain joins TRBV5-1 to TRBJ2-5; 11 nucleotides line up with TRBD2. Per germline, CDR1 SGHRS and CDR2 YFSETQ. This CDR3 is built from 15 residues. With V trimmed by 4 bases and J by 6 bases, 8 bases remained unmatched. The CDR3 DNA follows: TGCGCCAGCAGCCGCCTTGGGACTAGCGGAAAGACCCAGTACTTC. It yields the protein CASSRLGTSGKTQYF.

The chain has TRBV27 and TRBJ2-7, with 9 bases that match TRBD1. J gave up 4 bases and V 6 bases, and 10 bases lay outside the gene matches. The CDR3 extends over 15 amino acids. The germline CDR1 and CDR2 sequences are MNHEY and SMNVEV (reference sequence). DNA for the CDR3: TGTGCCAGCAGGGAAGGGACAGGGAGTACTTACGAGCAGTACTTC. Translated, it gives CASREGTGSTYEQYF.

This chain connects TRBV5-8 to TRBJ1-1, with a tentative D call TRBD1 (5 bases). This CDR3 is 15 amino acids long. Germline V gives CDR1 SGHTS, CDR2 YDEGEE. Trimming took 2 bases from V and 5 from J, leaving 16 bases between them. The CDR3 region has the DNA TGTGCCAGCAGCTTCGACACAGGTAGGAGGACTGAAGCTTTCTTT. Residues: CASSFDTGRRTEAFF.

As regards this clone: This same CDR3 is encoded by further DNA sequences in the sample. The rearrangement joins TRBV5-1 to TRBJ2-1, with a tentative D call TRBD2 (5 bases). Germline V gene data show CDR1 as SGHRS and CDR2 as YFSETQ. Between the trimmed V and J ends, which lost 0 bases and 7 bases, there was a span of 8 bases. The CDR3 extends over 13 amino acids. The CDR3 is CASSLAGDNEQFF. DNA of the CDR3: TGCGCCAGCAGCTTGGCCGGGGATAATGAGCAGTTCTTC.